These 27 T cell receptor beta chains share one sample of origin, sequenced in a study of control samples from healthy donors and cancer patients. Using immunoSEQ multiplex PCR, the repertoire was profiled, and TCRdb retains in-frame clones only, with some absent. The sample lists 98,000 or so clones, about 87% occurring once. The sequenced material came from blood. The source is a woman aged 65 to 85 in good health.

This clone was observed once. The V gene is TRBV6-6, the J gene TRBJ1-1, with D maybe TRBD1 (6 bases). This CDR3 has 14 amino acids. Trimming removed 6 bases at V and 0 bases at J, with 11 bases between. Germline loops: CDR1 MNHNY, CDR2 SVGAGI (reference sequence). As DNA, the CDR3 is TGTGCCAGCAGGGCCGGGACAATGAACACTGAAGCTTTCTTT. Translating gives CASRAGTMNTEAFF.

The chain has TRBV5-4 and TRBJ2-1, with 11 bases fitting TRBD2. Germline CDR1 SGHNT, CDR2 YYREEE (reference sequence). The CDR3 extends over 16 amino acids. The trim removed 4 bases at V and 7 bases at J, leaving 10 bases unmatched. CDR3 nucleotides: TGTGCCAGCAGCCTGAAGTCGGGACTAGCGGTAAATGAGCAGTTCTTC. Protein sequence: CASSLKSGLAVNEQFF.

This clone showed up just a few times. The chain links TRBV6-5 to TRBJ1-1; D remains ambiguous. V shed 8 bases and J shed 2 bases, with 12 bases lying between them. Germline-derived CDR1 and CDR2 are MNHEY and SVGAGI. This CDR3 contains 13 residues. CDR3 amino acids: CASGVDYNTEAFF. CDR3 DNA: TGTGCCAGCGGGGTGGACTACAACACTGAAGCTTTCTTT.

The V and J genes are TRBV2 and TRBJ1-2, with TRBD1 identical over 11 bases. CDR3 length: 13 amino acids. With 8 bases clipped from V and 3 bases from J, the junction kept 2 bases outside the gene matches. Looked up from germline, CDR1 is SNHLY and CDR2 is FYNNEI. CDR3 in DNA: TGTGCCAGCGGACAGGGGGCTGACTATGGCTACACCTTC. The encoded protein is CASGQGADYGYTF.

The CDR3 sequence is CASSYSVGGRSDTQYF. The CDR3 DNA reads TGTGCCAGCAGTTACTCTGTCGGCGGGAGATCCGATACGCAGTATTTT. This chain joins TRBV6-2 or TRBV6-3 and TRBJ2-3; 7 nucleotides line up with TRBD2. Trimming cost V 0 bases and J 6 bases; bases outside gene matches: 9. The CDR3 runs 16 residues. Germline CDR1 is MNHEY and CDR2 is SVGEGT.

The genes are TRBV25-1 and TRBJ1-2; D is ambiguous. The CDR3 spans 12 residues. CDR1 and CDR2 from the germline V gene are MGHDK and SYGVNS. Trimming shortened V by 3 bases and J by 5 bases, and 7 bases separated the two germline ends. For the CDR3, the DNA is TGTGCCAGCAGTGACCCAATGTATGGCTACACCTTC. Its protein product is CASSDPMYGYTF.

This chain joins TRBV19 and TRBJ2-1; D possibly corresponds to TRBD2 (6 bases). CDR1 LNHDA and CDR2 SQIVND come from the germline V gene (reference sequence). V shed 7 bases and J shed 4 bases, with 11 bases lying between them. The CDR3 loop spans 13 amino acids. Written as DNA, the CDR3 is TGTGCCAGTACTAGCGTAGGTTACAATGAGCAGTTCTTC. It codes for CASTSVGYNEQFF. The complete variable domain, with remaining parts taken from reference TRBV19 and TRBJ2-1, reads DGGITQSPKYLFRKEGQNVTLSCEQNLNHDAMYWYRQDPGQGLRLIYYSQIVNDFQKGDIAEGYSVSREKKESFPLTVTSAQKNPTAFYLCASTSVGYNEQFFGPGTRLTVL.

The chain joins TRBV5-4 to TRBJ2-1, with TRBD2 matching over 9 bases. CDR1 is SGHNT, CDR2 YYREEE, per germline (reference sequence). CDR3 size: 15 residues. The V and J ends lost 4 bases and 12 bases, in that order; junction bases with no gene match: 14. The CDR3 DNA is TGTGCCAGCAGCGAGAACCCGACTAGCGGAGGGAGGCAGTTCTTC. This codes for CASSENPTSGGRQFF.

This CDR3 is CASRSLAASYNEQFF. In DNA, the CDR3 is TGCGCCAGCAGATCCCTAGCGGCCTCCTACAATGAGCAGTTCTTC. This rearrangement joins TRBV5-1 to TRBJ2-1, with 7 bases lining up with TRBD2. Germline V gives CDR1 SGHRS, CDR2 YFSETQ. V shed 5 bases and J 0 bases; nucleotides not matched to a gene: 5. This CDR3 comprises 15 residues.

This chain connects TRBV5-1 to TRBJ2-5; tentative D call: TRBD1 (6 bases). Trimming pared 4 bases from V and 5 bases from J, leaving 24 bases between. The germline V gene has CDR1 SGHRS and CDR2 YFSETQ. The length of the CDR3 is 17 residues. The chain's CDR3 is CASSPRLTGRAQETQYF. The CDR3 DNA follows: TGCGCCAGCAGCCCCCGACTCACAGGGCGGGCACAGGAGACCCAGTACTTC.

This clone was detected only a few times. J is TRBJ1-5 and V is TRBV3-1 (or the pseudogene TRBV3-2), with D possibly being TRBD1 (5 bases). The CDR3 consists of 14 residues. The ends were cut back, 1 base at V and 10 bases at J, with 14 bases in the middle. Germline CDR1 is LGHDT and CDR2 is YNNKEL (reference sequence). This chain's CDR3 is CASSQGGRFRPQHF. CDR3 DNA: TGTGCCAGCAGCCAAGGGGGACGATTTAGACCCCAGCATTTT.

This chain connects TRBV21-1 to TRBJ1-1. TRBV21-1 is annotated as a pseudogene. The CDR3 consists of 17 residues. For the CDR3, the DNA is TGTGCCAGCACCATTAGCGGGACAGGAGATTTGGACACTGAAGCTTTCTTT. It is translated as CASTISGTGDLDTEAFF.

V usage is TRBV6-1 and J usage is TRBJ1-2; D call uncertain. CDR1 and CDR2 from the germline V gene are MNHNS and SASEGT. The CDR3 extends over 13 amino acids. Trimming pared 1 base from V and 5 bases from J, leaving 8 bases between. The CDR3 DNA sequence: TGTGCCAGCAGTGAAGTGGACTTGTATGGCTACACCTTC. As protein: CASSEVDLYGYTF.

CDR3 residues: CASSQWTGPNTEAFF. The CDR3 region has the DNA TGCGCCAGCAGCCAGTGGACAGGACCGAACACTGAAGCTTTCTTT. The chain carries TRBV4-3 and TRBJ1-1; the match to TRBD1 covers 7 bases. The CDR3 has 15 residues. The junction had 5 bases not matched to a gene; V was cut back by 3 bases and J by 1 base. The germline CDR1 and CDR2 sequences are LGHNA and YSLEER.

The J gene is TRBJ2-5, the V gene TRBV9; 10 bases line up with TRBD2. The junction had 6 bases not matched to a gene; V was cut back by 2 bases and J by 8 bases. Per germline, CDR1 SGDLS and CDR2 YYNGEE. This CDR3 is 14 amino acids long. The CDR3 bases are TGTGCCAGCAGCGTTAGCGGGGGGCCCGGTACCCAGTACTTC. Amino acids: CASSVSGGPGTQYF.

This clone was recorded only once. In DNA form, the CDR3 reads TGTGCCAGTAGTCCCTTGGCGGGGGCCAACAATGAGCAGTTCTTC. It translates to CASSPLAGANNEQFF. The V and J genes are TRBV19 and TRBJ2-1; possible D gene TRBD2, 7 bases. Germline lookup yields CDR1 LNHDA and CDR2 SQIVND (reference sequence). V shed 5 bases and J shed 5 bases, with 16 bases lying between them. This CDR3 is built from 15 residues.

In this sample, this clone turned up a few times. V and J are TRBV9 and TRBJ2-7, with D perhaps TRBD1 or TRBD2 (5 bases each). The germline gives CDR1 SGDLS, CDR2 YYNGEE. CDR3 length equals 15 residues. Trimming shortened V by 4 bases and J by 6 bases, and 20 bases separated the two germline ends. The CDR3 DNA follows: TGTGCCAGCAGCATTCAAACGGGACCCCTAGGCGAGCAGTACTTC. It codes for CASSIQTGPLGEQYF. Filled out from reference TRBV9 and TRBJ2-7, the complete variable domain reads DSGVTQTPKHLITATGQRVTLRCSPRSGDLSVYWYQQSLDQGLQFLIQYYNGEERAKGNILERFSAQQFPDLHSELNLSSLELGDSALYFCASSIQTGPLGEQYFGPGTRLTVT.

The CDR3: CASSSGTENTGELFF. CDR3 sequence (DNA): TGTGCCAGCTCATCCGGGACCGAGAACACCGGGGAGCTGTTTTTT. V and J are TRBV18 and TRBJ2-2; D is tentatively TRBD1 or TRBD2 (5 bases each). Trimming pared 5 bases from V and 1 base from J, leaving 11 bases between. The germline V gene has CDR1 KGHSH and CDR2 LQKENI. The CDR3 is made up of 15 amino acids.

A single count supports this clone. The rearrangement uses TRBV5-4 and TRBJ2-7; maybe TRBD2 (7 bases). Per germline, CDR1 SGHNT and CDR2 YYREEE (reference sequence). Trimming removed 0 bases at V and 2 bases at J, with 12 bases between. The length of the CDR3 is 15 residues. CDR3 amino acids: CASSLAGGGAYEQYF. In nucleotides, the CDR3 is TGTGCCAGCAGCTTGGCCGGCGGGGGCGCCTACGAGCAGTACTTC.

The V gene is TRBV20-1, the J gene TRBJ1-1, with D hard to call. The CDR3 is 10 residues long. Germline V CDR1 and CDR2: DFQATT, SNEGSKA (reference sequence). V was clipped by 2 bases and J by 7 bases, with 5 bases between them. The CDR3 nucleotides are TGCAGTGCTAGACTCATTGAAGCTTTCTTT. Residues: CSARLIEAFF.

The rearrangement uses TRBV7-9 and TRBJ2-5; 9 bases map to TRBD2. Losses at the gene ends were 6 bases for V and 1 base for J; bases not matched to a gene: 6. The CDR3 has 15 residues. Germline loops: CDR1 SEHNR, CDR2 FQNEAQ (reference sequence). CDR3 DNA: TGTGCCAGCAGGCCTAGCGGGGTCCCCCAAGAGACCCAGTACTTC. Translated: CASRPSGVPQETQYF.

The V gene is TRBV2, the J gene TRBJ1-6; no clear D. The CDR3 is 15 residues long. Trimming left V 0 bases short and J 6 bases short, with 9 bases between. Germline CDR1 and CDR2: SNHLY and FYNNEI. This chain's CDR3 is CASSEARQVNSPLHF. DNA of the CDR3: TGTGCCAGCAGTGAAGCGCGGCAGGTTAATTCACCCCTCCACTTT.

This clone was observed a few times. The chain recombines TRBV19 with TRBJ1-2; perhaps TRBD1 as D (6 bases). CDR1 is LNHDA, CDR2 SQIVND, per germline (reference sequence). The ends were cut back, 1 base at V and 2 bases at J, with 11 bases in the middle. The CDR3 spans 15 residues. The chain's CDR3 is CASSIGTTGNYGYTF. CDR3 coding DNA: TGTGCCAGTAGTATAGGTACTACAGGGAACTATGGCTACACCTTC.

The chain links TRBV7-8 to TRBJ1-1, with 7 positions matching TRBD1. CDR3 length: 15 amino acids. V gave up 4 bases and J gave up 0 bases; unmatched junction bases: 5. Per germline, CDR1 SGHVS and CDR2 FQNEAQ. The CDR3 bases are TGTGCCAGCAGCTCACCAGGGGGTGTGAACACTGAAGCTTTCTTT. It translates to CASSSPGGVNTEAFF.

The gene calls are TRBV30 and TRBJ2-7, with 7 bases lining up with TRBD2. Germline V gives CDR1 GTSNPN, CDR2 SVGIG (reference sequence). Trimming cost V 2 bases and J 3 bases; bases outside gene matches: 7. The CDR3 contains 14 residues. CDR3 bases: TGTGCCTGGAGTCAGACTAGCAGAATCTACGAGCAGTACTTC. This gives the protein CAWSQTSRIYEQYF.

CDR3 region: CASSQWAYGYTF. CDR3 DNA sequence: TGTGCCAGCAGCCAGTGGGCCTATGGCTACACCTTC. The chain has TRBV6-5 and TRBJ1-2, with D hard to call. From germline, CDR1 is MNHEY and CDR2 SVGAGI. This CDR3 is 12 amino acids long. V lost 6 bases and J 4 bases, leaving 9 bases between the germline ends.

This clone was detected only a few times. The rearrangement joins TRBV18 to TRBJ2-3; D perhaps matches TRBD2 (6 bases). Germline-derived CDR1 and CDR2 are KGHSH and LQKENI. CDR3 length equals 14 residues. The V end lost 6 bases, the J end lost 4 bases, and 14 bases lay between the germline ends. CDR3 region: CASSRGTGADTQYF. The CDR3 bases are TGTGCCAGCTCCCGGGGGACGGGGGCAGATACGCAGTATTTT.